This T cell receptor (beta chain) was identified during a study of graft-versus-host responses after intestinal transplantation. CDR3 length: 14 amino acids. Germline CDR1 is MNHNY and CDR2 is SVGAGI (reference sequence). The V and J ends lost 8 bases and 3 bases respectively, with 11 bases between them. About this clone: Its antigen is unknown.

Sequencing used immunoSEQ multiplex PCR; TCRdb keeps in-frame clones, though not all of them. The table has 75,000 to 95,000 clones, about 93% seen once. Sequences were derived from unstimulated CD8+ T cells sorted from spleen or lymph node cells, sampled before intestinal transplant. The source is a human donor who received an intestinal transplant. This sequence joins TRBV6-6 and TRBJ1-6; D gene unclear. CDR3 DNA: TGTGCCAGCCTCCCCGGGAACTATAATTCACCCCTCCACTTT. Translation: CASLPGNYNSPLHF.